A selection of T cell receptor beta chains follows, all from one sample in a study of Ad26.COV2.S vaccination and SARS-CoV-2 variants. The protocol was immunoSEQ multiplex PCR, while the TCRdb copy is restricted to in-frame clones and leaves out a portion. The sample includes some 460,000 clones, roughly nine tenths of them seen just once. Sequences were derived from peripheral blood, sampled in a trial of Ad26.COV2.S vaccine versus placebo. The receptors come from a person between 18 and 59 years old who received the Ad26.COV2.S COVID-19 vaccine or a placebo. The CDR3 runs from the conserved cysteine through the conserved F or W. Each record gives: D gene, clone size, V gene, J gene, CDR3 protein, CDR3 DNA. D genes are given only for firm matches. Clone size is shown for a subset of rows, as once, few, many or a class of expanded clone.

d_call: NA
clone_size: NA
v_call: TRBV3-1/TRBV3-2
j_call: TRBJ1-5
cdr3_aa: CASSQVTGPQHF
cdr3_nt: TGTGCCAGCAGCCAAGTCACTGGGCCCCAGCATTTT

d_call: NA
clone_size: few
v_call: TRBV9
j_call: TRBJ1-4
cdr3_aa: CASSVGAQNEKLFF
cdr3_nt: TGTGCCAGCAGCGTAGGGGCCCAAAATGAAAAACTGTTTTTT

d_call: TRBD1
clone_size: NA
v_call: TRBV7-2
j_call: TRBJ1-2
cdr3_aa: CASSLGGDRGFNGYTF
cdr3_nt: TGTGCCAGCAGCTTAGGTGGGGACAGGGGCTTCAACGGCTACACCTTC

d_call: NA
clone_size: once
v_call: TRBV6-5
j_call: TRBJ2-5
cdr3_aa: CASRPGSQETQYF
cdr3_nt: TGTGCCAGCAGACCAGGGAGCCAAGAGACCCAGTACTTC

d_call: TRBD2
clone_size: NA
v_call: TRBV25-1
j_call: TRBJ2-7
cdr3_aa: CASSDSSGSFYEQYF
cdr3_nt: TGTGCCAGCAGTGATTCTAGCGGGAGTTTCTACGAGCAGTACTTC

d_call: NA
clone_size: once
v_call: TRBV3-1/TRBV3-2
j_call: TRBJ2-3
cdr3_aa: CASSRQTSTDTQYF
cdr3_nt: TGTGCCAGCAGCCGGCAGACTAGCACAGATACGCAGTATTTT

d_call: NA
clone_size: NA
v_call: TRBV5-1
j_call: TRBJ2-3
cdr3_aa: CASSLAQRSDTQYF
cdr3_nt: TGCGCCAGCAGCTTAGCCCAGAGGTCAGATACGCAGTATTTT

d_call: TRBD2
clone_size: NA
v_call: TRBV30
j_call: TRBJ2-1
cdr3_aa: CAWSGGGRGISYNEQFF
cdr3_nt: TGTGCCTGGAGCGGCGGCGGGAGGGGGATCTCCTACAATGAGCAGTTCTTC

d_call: TRBD1
clone_size: NA
v_call: TRBV4-3
j_call: TRBJ1-6
cdr3_aa: CASSQGTGYNSPLHF
cdr3_nt: TGCGCCAGCAGCCAAGGGACAGGGTATAATTCACCCCTCCACTTT

d_call: NA
clone_size: NA
v_call: TRBV6-2/TRBV6-3
j_call: TRBJ1-5
cdr3_aa: CASSSGRGDSNQPQHF
cdr3_nt: TGTGCCAGCAGTTCCGGTCGGGGGGATAGCAATCAGCCCCAGCATTTT

d_call: TRBD2
clone_size: NA
v_call: TRBV5-1
j_call: TRBJ2-1
cdr3_aa: CASSSPLAGSYNEQFF
cdr3_nt: TGCGCCAGCAGCTCTCCTCTAGCGGGCTCCTACAATGAGCAGTTCTTC

d_call: NA
clone_size: NA
v_call: TRBV10-2
j_call: TRBJ1-1
cdr3_aa: CASSESGITFGRTGAFF
cdr3_nt: TGCGCCAGCAGTGAGTCGGGAATAACTTTCGGAAGGACCGGAGCTTTCTTT

d_call: NA
clone_size: once
v_call: TRBV7-8
j_call: TRBJ1-5
cdr3_aa: CASSLVTARDYQPQHF
cdr3_nt: TGTGCCAGCAGCTTAGTAACAGCGAGGGATTATCAGCCCCAGCATTTT

d_call: NA
clone_size: NA
v_call: TRBV27
j_call: TRBJ2-7
cdr3_aa: CASTVSGAAEQYF
cdr3_nt: TGTGCCAGCACCGTTTCTGGGGCTGCCGAGCAGTACTTC

d_call: NA
clone_size: NA
v_call: TRBV19
j_call: TRBJ1-3
cdr3_aa: CASSSGNTIYF
cdr3_nt: TGTGCCAGTTCCTCTGGAAACACCATATATTTT

d_call: NA
clone_size: NA
v_call: TRBV3-1/TRBV3-2
j_call: TRBJ2-1
cdr3_aa: CASSPSRRYNEQFF
cdr3_nt: TGTGCCAGCAGCCCAAGCCGACGGTACAATGAGCAGTTCTTC

d_call: NA
clone_size: once
v_call: TRBV7-2
j_call: TRBJ2-1
cdr3_aa: CASSPGRQNNEQFF
cdr3_nt: TGTGCCAGCAGCCCCGGCAGGCAGAACAATGAGCAGTTCTTC

d_call: NA
clone_size: NA
v_call: TRBV20-1
j_call: TRBJ1-1
cdr3_aa: CSASGRTNTEAFF
cdr3_nt: TGCAGTGCTAGTGGCAGGACGAACACTGAAGCTTTCTTT

d_call: NA
clone_size: NA
v_call: TRBV2
j_call: TRBJ1-1
cdr3_aa: CATPGREGNTEAFF
cdr3_nt: TGTGCCACCCCGGGAAGGGAGGGGAACACTGAAGCTTTCTTT

d_call: NA
clone_size: NA
v_call: TRBV18
j_call: TRBJ1-1
cdr3_aa: CASSPLGGNRESTEAFF
cdr3_nt: TGTGCCAGCTCACCACTAGGGGGGAACAGGGAGTCCACTGAAGCTTTCTTT

d_call: NA
clone_size: NA
v_call: TRBV6-5
j_call: TRBJ2-7
cdr3_aa: CASSYKPSYEQYF
cdr3_nt: TGTGCCAGCAGTTACAAACCTTCCTACGAGCAGTACTTC

d_call: TRBD2
clone_size: NA
v_call: TRBV24-1
j_call: TRBJ2-1
cdr3_aa: CATSERAGAYNEQFF
cdr3_nt: TGTGCCACCAGTGAGCGAGCGGGAGCGTACAATGAGCAGTTCTTC

d_call: NA
clone_size: NA
v_call: TRBV7-8
j_call: TRBJ1-1
cdr3_aa: CASSLSPVGGMNTEAFF
cdr3_nt: TGTGCCAGCAGCTTATCTCCGGTCGGGGGGATGAACACTGAAGCTTTCTTT

d_call: NA
clone_size: NA
v_call: TRBV7-2
j_call: TRBJ2-5
cdr3_aa: CASSLISRGGTQYF
cdr3_nt: TGTGCCAGCAGCTTAATCTCCAGGGGGGGGACCCAGTACTTC

d_call: TRBD1
clone_size: NA
v_call: TRBV2
j_call: TRBJ1-2
cdr3_aa: CASSVGTGDGYTF
cdr3_nt: TGTGCCAGCAGTGTGGGGACAGGGGATGGCTACACCTTC

d_call: NA
clone_size: NA
v_call: TRBV5-8
j_call: TRBJ2-1
cdr3_aa: CASSLSGRLSYNEQFF
cdr3_nt: TGTGCCAGCAGCTTGTCTGGACGTCTCTCCTACAATGAGCAGTTCTTC

d_call: NA
clone_size: NA
v_call: TRBV6-5
j_call: TRBJ1-1
cdr3_aa: CASSLPDMGDTEAFF
cdr3_nt: TGTGCCAGCAGTTTACCCGACATGGGTGACACTGAAGCTTTCTTT

d_call: TRBD2
clone_size: once
v_call: TRBV6-6
j_call: TRBJ2-3
cdr3_aa: CASRLERENTDTQYF
cdr3_nt: TGTGCCAGCAGACTTGAGCGGGAAAACACAGATACGCAGTATTTT

d_call: TRBD1
clone_size: NA
v_call: TRBV2
j_call: TRBJ1-2
cdr3_aa: CASDTGGVYGYTF
cdr3_nt: TGTGCCAGCGATACAGGGGGCGTTTATGGCTACACCTTC

d_call: NA
clone_size: NA
v_call: TRBV12-3/TRBV12-4
j_call: TRBJ2-7
cdr3_aa: CASSLEGPYEQYF
cdr3_nt: TGTGCCAGCAGTTTAGAGGGTCCCTACGAGCAGTACTTC

d_call: NA
clone_size: NA
v_call: TRBV5-6
j_call: TRBJ1-2
cdr3_aa: CASSPTVLGPMNYGYTF
cdr3_nt: TGTGCCAGCAGCCCAACAGTCTTAGGGCCGATGAACTATGGCTACACCTTC

d_call: NA
clone_size: once
v_call: TRBV9
j_call: TRBJ1-5
cdr3_aa: CASSASPGENQPQHF
cdr3_nt: TGTGCCAGCAGCGCTTCACCAGGTGAGAATCAGCCCCAGCATTTT

d_call: TRBD2
clone_size: NA
v_call: TRBV10-3
j_call: TRBJ2-1
cdr3_aa: CAISESTSGRGQFF
cdr3_nt: TGTGCCATCAGTGAGTCGACTAGCGGGAGAGGGCAGTTCTTC